A single sample gave rise to the 10 T cell receptor beta chains below, sequenced in a study of technical replicates of blood from a handful of donors. The data were produced by immunoSEQ multiplex PCR, yet TCRdb's version contains in-frame clones alone and is incomplete. Among approximately 87,000 clones listed, about 91% were seen once. Sequenced material: T cells isolated from PBMCs. These receptors originate from a human donor in good health. Some clones in this sample may be carry-over from other donors' samples.

This clone appeared once. The CDR3 sequence: CASTIDRDSWNTGELFF. The CDR3 nucleotides are TGTGCCAGCACTATTGACCGGGACAGTTGGAACACCGGGGAGCTGTTTTTT. The chain combines TRBV5-6 with TRBJ2-2; TRBD1 matches 7 bases. This CDR3 region has 17 residues. V shed 6 bases and J 1 base; nucleotides not matched to a gene: 12. CDR1 is SGHDT, CDR2 YYEEEE, per germline.

The rearrangement uses TRBV19 and TRBJ1-1, with TRBD1 as a possible D gene (6 bases). Germline assignment: CDR1 LNHDA and CDR2 SQIVND (reference sequence). This CDR3 has 13 amino acids. Trimming took off 5 bases at V and 4 bases at J, with 11 bases between the two ends. CDR3 sequence (DNA): TGTGCCAGTAGTCCCTCAGGGGCCACTGAAGCTTTCTTT. Encoded protein: CASSPSGATEAFF.

V and J are TRBV2 and TRBJ1-3; 8 bases fit TRBD1. Germline-derived CDR1 and CDR2 are SNHLY and FYNNEI. V shed 7 bases, J shed 2 bases, and the junction held 4 bases outside the gene matches. There are 14 residues in the CDR3. The CDR3, as DNA: TGTGCCAGCAAGACAGGGGAGGCTGGAAACACCATATATTTT. Translation: CASKTGEAGNTIYF.

The chain couples TRBV28 to TRBJ2-3, with unresolved D. The length of the CDR3 is 11 residues. Germline CDR1 and CDR2: MDHEN and SYDVKM. V lost 4 bases to trimming and J lost 6 bases, with 5 bases between them. The CDR3 sequence: CASSYRDTQYF. DNA for the CDR3: TGTGCCAGCAGTTATCGGGATACGCAGTATTTT.

This clone was recorded only once. The chain carries TRBV15 and TRBJ1-2; D call uncertain. Per the germline V gene, CDR1 is LNHNV and CDR2 is YYDKDF (reference sequence). Trimming left V 3 bases short and J 7 bases short, with 15 bases between. This CDR3 comprises 14 residues. The CDR3 bases are TGTGCCACCAGCAGTTCGAGGGTGGGCGGTGGCTACACCTTC. The encoded protein is CATSSSRVGGGYTF.

The V call is TRBV7-3, the J call TRBJ2-2, with D possibly TRBD1 on 6 matching bases. This CDR3 is built from 15 residues. Germline V lookup: CDR1 SGHTA, CDR2 FQGTGA. The germline V and J ends were trimmed by 4 bases and 3 bases, with 12 bases remaining between them. The CDR3 DNA reads TGTGCCAGCAGCTCAGCACAGGGCTACACCGGGGAGCTGTTTTTT. As protein: CASSSAQGYTGELFF.

The chain couples TRBV9 to TRBJ2-6, with a weak D call TRBD2 (6 bases). Trimming stripped 1 base from V and 3 bases from J, with 11 bases between. The CDR3 totals 16 residues. Germline V lookup: CDR1 SGDLS, CDR2 YYNGEE. Here the CDR3 reads CASSVPPGGGANVLTF. The CDR3 nucleotides read TGTGCCAGCAGCGTACCACCCGGGGGTGGGGCCAACGTCCTGACTTTC.

The DNA of the CDR3 is TGTGCCAGTAGCCAGACAGGGGGATTAAGCTATGGCTACACCTTC. Its protein is CASSQTGGLSYGYTF. The V gene is TRBV19, the J gene TRBJ1-2, with 9 nucleotides matching TRBD1. This CDR3 is built from 15 residues. Germline V gene sequence: CDR1 LNHDA, CDR2 SQIVND (reference sequence). V was pared by 6 bases and J by 4 bases, with 9 bases of the junction left unmatched.

This clone was picked up one time. The chain has TRBV19 and TRBJ1-2; D possibly corresponds to TRBD1 (5 bases). From germline, CDR1 is LNHDA and CDR2 SQIVND (reference sequence). V dropped 8 bases and J dropped 3 bases, with 10 bases sitting between them. This CDR3 spans 12 amino acids. CDR3 sequence reads: CASSRVYYGYTF. In DNA form, the CDR3 reads TGTGCCAGTTCCAGGGTATACTATGGCTACACCTTC.

The rearrangement links TRBV28 to TRBJ2-7; TRBD2 might be the D (6 bases). The V end was cut by 2 bases, the J end by 2 bases, with 19 bases between. Germline values: CDR1 MDHEN, CDR2 SYDVKM. The CDR3 has 17 amino acids. CDR3 sequence reads: CASSLRAWRDRPYEQYF. The CDR3 DNA follows: TGTGCCAGCAGTTTAAGAGCATGGCGGGACCGCCCCTACGAGCAGTACTTC.